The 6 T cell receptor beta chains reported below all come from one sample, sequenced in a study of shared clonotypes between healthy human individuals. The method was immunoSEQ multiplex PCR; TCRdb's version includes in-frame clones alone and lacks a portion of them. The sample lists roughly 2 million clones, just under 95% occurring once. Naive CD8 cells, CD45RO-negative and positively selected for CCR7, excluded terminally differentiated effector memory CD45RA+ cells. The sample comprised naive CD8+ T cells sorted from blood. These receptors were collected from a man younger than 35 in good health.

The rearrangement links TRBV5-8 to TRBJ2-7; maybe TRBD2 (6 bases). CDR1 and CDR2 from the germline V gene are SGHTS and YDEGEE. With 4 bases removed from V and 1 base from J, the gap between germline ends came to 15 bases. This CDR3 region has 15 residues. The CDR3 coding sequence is TGTGCCAGCAGCCCCGGGCGGGACCTGTCCTACGAGCAGTACTTC. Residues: CASSPGRDLSYEQYF. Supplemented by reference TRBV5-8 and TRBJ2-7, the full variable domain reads EAGVTQSPTHLIKTRGQQATLRCSPISGHTSVYWYQQALGLGLQFLLWYDEGEERNRGNFPPRFSGRQFPNYSSELNVNALELEDSALYLCASSPGRDLSYEQYFGPGTRLTVT.

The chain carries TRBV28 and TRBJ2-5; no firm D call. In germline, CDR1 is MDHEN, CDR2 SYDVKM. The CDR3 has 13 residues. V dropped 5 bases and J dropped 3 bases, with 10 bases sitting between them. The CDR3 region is CASSLPEKETQYF. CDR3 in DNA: TGTGCCAGCAGTCTACCGGAAAAAGAGACCCAGTACTTC.

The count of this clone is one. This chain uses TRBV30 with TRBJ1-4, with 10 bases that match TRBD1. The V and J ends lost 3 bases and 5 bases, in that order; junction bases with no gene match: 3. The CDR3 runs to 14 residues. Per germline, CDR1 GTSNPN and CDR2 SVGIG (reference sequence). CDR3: CAWRPGQGNEKLFF. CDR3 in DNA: TGTGCCTGGAGACCGGGACAGGGGAATGAAAAACTGTTTTTT. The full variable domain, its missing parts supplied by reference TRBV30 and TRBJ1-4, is SQTIHQWPATLVQPVGSPLSLECTVEGTSNPNLYWYRQAAGRGLQLLFYSVGIGQISSEVPQNLSASRPQDRQFILSSKKLLLSDSGFYLCAWRPGQGNEKLFFGSGTQLSVL.

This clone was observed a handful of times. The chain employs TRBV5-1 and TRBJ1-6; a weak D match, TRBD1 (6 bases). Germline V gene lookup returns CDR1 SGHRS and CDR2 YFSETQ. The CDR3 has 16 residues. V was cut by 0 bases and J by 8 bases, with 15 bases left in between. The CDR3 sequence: CASSLALGQSDSPLHF. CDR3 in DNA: TGCGCCAGCAGCTTGGCGCTTGGACAGTCTGATTCACCCCTCCACTTT.

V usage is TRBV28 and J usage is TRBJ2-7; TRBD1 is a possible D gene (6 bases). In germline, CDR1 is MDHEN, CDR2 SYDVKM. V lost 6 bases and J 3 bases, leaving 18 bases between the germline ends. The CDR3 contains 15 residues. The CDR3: CASSSGQTRLYEQYF. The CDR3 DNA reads TGTGCCAGCAGCAGCGGACAGACAAGGCTCTACGAGCAGTACTTC.

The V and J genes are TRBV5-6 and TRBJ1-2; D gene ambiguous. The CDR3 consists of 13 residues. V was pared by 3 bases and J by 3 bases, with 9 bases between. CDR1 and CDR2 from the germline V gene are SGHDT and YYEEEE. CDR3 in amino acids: CASSWTADYGYTF. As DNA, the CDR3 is TGTGCCAGCAGCTGGACCGCTGACTATGGCTACACCTTC.